The present T cell receptor beta chain was sequenced within a study of radiotherapy plus CTLA-4 blockade in lung cancer. Clones were sequenced by immunoSEQ multiplex PCR, and TCRdb holds only the in-frame ones, with some missing. The sample lists about 90,000 clones, about 83% occurring once. Sequences were derived from peripheral blood, sampled from a patient treated with radiotherapy plus ipilimumab. This sequence originates from a human donor with non-small cell lung cancer that progressed on radiotherapy plus ipilimumab.

The CDR3 DNA reads as TGTGCCAGCAGCTTATCGGGGGATCCGACCACCGGGGAGCTGTTTTTT. It yields the protein CASSLSGDPTTGELFF. V usage is TRBV7-2 and J usage is TRBJ2-2, with D perhaps TRBD2 (6 bases). Germline values: CDR1 SGHTA, CDR2 FQGNSA. The CDR3 contains 16 residues. V lost 2 bases, J lost 4 bases, and 14 bases lay in between.